This T cell receptor (beta chain) was recovered during a study of blood T cell repertoires in COVID-19. Across the whole study: The United States, Italy and Spain supplied acute and convalescent COVID-19 samples. From T cells, B-cell-depleted T cells, or PBMCs came the material, which was cDNA or gDNA.

Trimming pared 0 bases from V and 8 bases from J, leaving 13 bases between. The CDR3 runs to 14 residues. Germline loops: CDR1 LGHDT, CDR2 YNNKEL (reference sequence). As handled by the study authors: Amplification of reference gene primers provided the estimated nucleated cell counts. The assay was immunoSEQ multiplex PCR, and TCRdb's table has in-frame clones only and misses some. V and J calls and clone size follow that table, whereas D and trimming were derived from the DNA. The data show some 300,000 clones, 88% seen once. The sequence was obtained from a woman in her 30s who had recovered from COVID-19. The rearrangement uses TRBV3-1 (or the pseudogene TRBV3-2) and TRBJ1-2; no definite D call. Material: peripheral blood. CDR3 amino acids: CASSQEVFTGGYTF. In DNA form, the CDR3 reads TGTGCCAGCAGCCAAGAAGTTTTTACCGGGGGCTACACCTTC.